Listed here are 31 T cell receptor beta chains from one sample, sequenced in a study of blood T cell repertoires in COVID-19. Generated by immunoSEQ multiplex PCR, the TCRdb table keeps only in-frame clones and is missing some. The table has 300,000 to 500,000 clones, approximately 88% seen once; the top ten hold approximately 0.96%. Sequencing was done on a sample of PBMCs or T cells enriched from blood (not recorded which). The receptors originated from a woman younger than 45 with acute COVID-19.

The chain has TRBV2 and TRBJ1-5; 9 nucleotides line up with TRBD1. V lost 6 bases and J lost 6; bases outside the gene matches: 6. Germline V gene sequence: CDR1 SNHLY, CDR2 FYNNEI. The CDR3 length is 14 residues. The CDR3, as DNA: TGTGCCAGCAGGTTCGGACAGGGGCCTCAGCCCCAGCATTTT. Its translation is CASRFGQGPQPQHF.

This rearrangement joins TRBV9 to TRBJ1-2; D remains unclear. The germline CDR1 and CDR2 sequences are SGDLS and YYNGEE. V shed 3 bases and J shed 4 bases, with 13 bases lying between them. This CDR3 is 14 amino acids long. In nucleotides, the CDR3 is TGTGCCAGCAGCGGGGGAGCCAGAATCTATGGCTACACCTTC. This codes for CASSGGARIYGYTF.

This clone was counted only a few times. In nucleotides, the CDR3 is TGTGCCAGCAGCCAAGAGACTAGCGGGTACTACAATGAGCAGTTCTTC. Translation: CASSQETSGYYNEQFF. The chain combines TRBV3-1 (or the pseudogene TRBV3-2) with TRBJ2-1, with 10 bases fitting TRBD2. CDR1 and CDR2 (germline): LGHDT, YNNKEL (reference sequence). Trimming cost V 0 bases and J 3 bases; bases outside gene matches: 2. This CDR3 spans 16 amino acids.

The J gene is TRBJ2-1, the V gene TRBV27; 9 positions agree with TRBD1. The CDR3 spans 16 residues. The V and J ends lost 5 bases and 2 bases, in that order; junction bases with no gene match: 7. CDR1 MNHEY and CDR2 SMNVEV come from the germline V gene (reference sequence). The CDR3 protein is CASSPTTGGPYNEQFF. The CDR3 DNA follows: TGTGCCAGCAGTCCCACCACAGGGGGCCCCTACAATGAGCAGTTCTTC.

The rearrangement links TRBV29-1 to TRBJ2-4, with D perhaps matching TRBD1 (6 bases). CDR3 length equals 15 residues. Germline CDR1 SQVTM, CDR2 ANQGSEA. Here the CDR3 DNA reads TGCAGTGCCCTGGATCTGGGGGAGAGGGGGTACATTCAGTACTTC. Translating gives CSALDLGERGYIQYF. Full variable domain (outside the CDR3, taken from reference TRBV29-1 and TRBJ2-4): SAVISQKPSRDICQRGTSLTIQCQVDSQVTMMFWYRQQPGQSLTLIATANQGSEATYESGFVIDKFPISRPNLTFSTLTVSNMSPEDSSIYLCSALDLGERGYIQYFGAGTRLSVL.

The V gene is TRBV18, the J gene TRBJ1-4, with 7 bases aligning to TRBD1. Germline values: CDR1 KGHSH, CDR2 LQKENI. The junction had 3 bases not matched to a gene; V was cut back by 4 bases and J by 7 bases. The CDR3 has 13 residues. The CDR3 here is CASSQGASEKLFF. CDR3 DNA sequence: TGTGCCAGCTCACAGGGGGCTAGTGAAAAACTGTTTTTT.

V is TRBV19 and J is TRBJ1-4, with a tentative D call TRBD1 (6 bases). From germline, CDR1 is LNHDA and CDR2 SQIVND (reference sequence). The CDR3 has 18 amino acids. V shed 4 bases and J shed 2 bases, with 20 bases lying between them. The CDR3 sequence: CASSKAPPGGPTNEKLFF. Written as DNA, the CDR3 is TGTGCCAGTAGTAAAGCCCCCCCGGGGGGCCCCACTAATGAAAAACTGTTTTTT.

This clone was counted once. The J gene is TRBJ1-4, the V gene TRBV7-9; the match to TRBD1 covers 10 bases. CDR1 and CDR2 from the germline V gene are SEHNR and FQNEAQ (reference sequence). V shed 5 bases, J shed 10 bases, and the junction held 13 bases outside the gene matches. The CDR3 loop spans 16 amino acids. The CDR3, as DNA: TGTGCCAGCAGCACGGCCTTCGGGACAGGGGTACGAAAACTGTTTTTT. Encoded protein: CASSTAFGTGVRKLFF. Based on the CDR3 plus reference TRBV7-9 and TRBJ1-4, the full variable domain is DTGVSQNPRHKITKRGQNVTFRCDPISEHNRLYWYRQTLGQGPEFLTYFQNEAQLEKSRLLSDRFSAERPKGSFSTLEIQRTEQGDSAMYLCASSTAFGTGVRKLFFGSGTQLSVL.

This chain joins TRBV6-5 and TRBJ2-7, with a weak D call TRBD1 (6 bases). Germline V lookup: CDR1 MNHEY, CDR2 SVGAGI. V lost 6 bases, J lost 3 bases, and 15 bases lay in between. CDR3 length: 14 amino acids. CDR3 region: CASRETGTYYEQYF. For the CDR3, the DNA is TGTGCCAGCAGGGAGACAGGAACTTACTACGAGCAGTACTTC.

The V and J genes are TRBV24-1 and TRBJ2-3; TRBD1 matches at 8 bases. CDR3 size: 16 residues. Looked up from germline, CDR1 is KGHDR and CDR2 is SFDVKD. The J segment lost 5 bases and the V segment lost 1 base, leaving 7 bases of the junction unmatched. The CDR3 reads CATSDLQDRVEDTQYF. The DNA of the CDR3 is TGTGCCACCAGTGATTTACAGGACAGGGTAGAAGATACGCAGTATTTT.

The genes are TRBV6-4 and TRBJ2-3; maybe TRBD2 (6 bases). CDR1 and CDR2 (germline): MRHNA, SNTAGT. The CDR3 contains 15 residues. V dropped 6 bases and J dropped 3 bases, with 16 bases sitting between them. Here the CDR3 DNA reads TGTGCCAGCAGGTCGACGGGGGTAGGGACAGATACGCAGTATTTT. It encodes CASRSTGVGTDTQYF.

The chain joins TRBV5-1 to TRBJ2-7, with 9 bases lining up with TRBD1. J was trimmed by 4 bases and V by 4 bases; bases with no gene match: 6. Germline-derived CDR1 and CDR2 are SGHRS and YFSETQ. This CDR3 comprises 14 residues. The CDR3 region is CASSPWTGVYEQYF. In nucleotides, the CDR3 is TGCGCCAGCAGCCCATGGACAGGGGTATACGAGCAGTACTTC.

The chain has TRBV5-1 and TRBJ2-1, with D possibly matching TRBD2 (5 bases). V lost 4 bases, J lost 3 bases, and 14 bases lay in between. The CDR3 spans 15 residues. Per the germline V gene, CDR1 is SGHRS and CDR2 is YFSETQ. CDR3 amino acids: CASSRTPGNYNEQFF. In DNA form, the CDR3 reads TGCGCCAGCAGCCGCACGCCGGGGAACTACAATGAGCAGTTCTTC.

In this sample, this clone turned up once. The CDR3 DNA sequence: TGTGCCAGTAGTGAGCCAGGGATTCGGAATTCACCCCTCCACTTT. Translating gives CASSEPGIRNSPLHF. The V gene is TRBV19, the J gene TRBJ1-6; D perhaps matches TRBD1 (5 bases). CDR3 size: 15 residues. Trimming cost V 5 bases and J 7 bases, with 15 bases left between them. Germline CDR1 LNHDA, CDR2 SQIVND (reference sequence).

On this clone: The sample contains more than one DNA sequence encoding this CDR3. The chain joins TRBV5-1 to TRBJ1-4; D uncertain. Germline V CDR1 and CDR2: SGHRS, YFSETQ. V gave up 0 bases and J gave up 3 bases, with 6 bases separating them. This CDR3 spans 14 amino acids. The CDR3 protein is CASSLGGPNEKLFF. The CDR3 nucleotides read TGCGCCAGCAGCTTGGGTGGCCCTAATGAAAAACTGTTTTTT.

The chain employs TRBV6-6 and TRBJ2-7, with a weak D call TRBD1 (6 bases). The V gene's germline CDR1 is MNHNY and CDR2 SVGAGI (reference sequence). The CDR3 runs 15 residues. V lost 7 bases and J lost 0, with 16 bases in between. The CDR3 DNA follows: TGTGCCAGCAATAACAGGGTTGGGTCCTCCTACGAGCAGTACTTC. This sequence encodes CASNNRVGSSYEQYF.

The chain is built from TRBV19 and TRBJ2-3, with D tentatively TRBD2 (5 bases). This CDR3 has 17 residues. Trimming left V 0 bases short and J 0 bases short, with 13 bases between. Germline assignment: CDR1 LNHDA and CDR2 SQIVND (reference sequence). The CDR3 DNA reads TGTGCCAGTAGTATAGATCGGCCCGGGGTTAGCACAGATACGCAGTATTTT. This translates into CASSIDRPGVSTDTQYF.

The chain has TRBV5-1 and TRBJ2-2, with a weak D call TRBD1 (5 bases). Germline lookup yields CDR1 SGHRS and CDR2 YFSETQ. The CDR3 is 15 amino acids. V dropped 4 bases and J dropped 2 bases, with 12 bases sitting between them. CDR3 in amino acids: CASSPPTDNTGELFF. CDR3 nucleotides: TGCGCCAGCAGCCCGCCGACAGATAACACCGGGGAGCTGTTTTTT. The full variable domain, with the rest looked up from reference TRBV5-1 and TRBJ2-2, is KAGVTQTPRYLIKTRGQQVTLSCSPISGHRSVSWYQQTPGQGLQFLFEYFSETQRNKGNFPGRFSGRQFSNSRSEMNVSTLELGDSALYLCASSPPTDNTGELFFGEGSRLTVL.

This chain uses TRBV6-5 with TRBJ1-2; maybe TRBD1 (5 bases). The germline V gene has CDR1 MNHEY and CDR2 SVGAGI. The CDR3 extends over 13 amino acids. The ends were cut back, 6 bases at V and 11 bases at J, with 19 bases in the middle. In DNA, the CDR3 is TGTGCCAGCAGGGGGGGGTTACCGGGAGCATACACCTTC. It specifies CASRGGLPGAYTF.

The chain has TRBV12-3 or TRBV12-4 and TRBJ2-1, with TRBD2 as a possible D gene (5 bases). The CDR3 extends over 12 amino acids. V lost 5 bases and J 6 bases, leaving 8 bases between the germline ends. The CDR3 region has the DNA TGTGCCAGCAGTGCACGGGGCAATGAGCAGTTCTTC. As protein: CASSARGNEQFF.

This clone was observed a few times. The rearrangement links TRBV18 to TRBJ1-4, with TRBD1 matching over 7 bases. In germline, CDR1 is KGHSH, CDR2 LQKENI. CDR3 size: 16 residues. Trimming cost V 6 bases and J 8 bases; bases outside gene matches: 15. The CDR3 coding sequence is TGTGCCAGCTCCCCGAGCGCACAGGGGTCTGTGGAAAAACTGTTTTTT. Translation gives CASSPSAQGSVEKLFF.

This sequence joins TRBV7-9 and TRBJ1-1; tentative D call: TRBD1 (5 bases). V shed 7 bases and J shed 0 bases, with 15 bases lying between them. Germline values: CDR1 SEHNR, CDR2 FQNEAQ (reference sequence). This CDR3 region has 15 residues. CDR3 sequence (DNA): TGTGCCAGCACCCGACAATGGGGCATGAACACTGAAGCTTTCTTT. As protein: CASTRQWGMNTEAFF. Full variable domain (rest looked up from reference TRBV7-9 and TRBJ1-1): DTGVSQNPRHKITKRGQNVTFRCDPISEHNRLYWYRQTLGQGPEFLTYFQNEAQLEKSRLLSDRFSAERPKGSFSTLEIQRTEQGDSAMYLCASTRQWGMNTEAFFGQGTRLTVV.

This rearrangement joins TRBV6-2 or TRBV6-3 to TRBJ1-1; 7 bases align to TRBD1. From germline, CDR1 is MNHEY and CDR2 SVGEGT. The CDR3 is 16 residues long. The junction had 11 bases not matched to a gene; V was cut back by 6 bases and J by 1 base. The CDR3 region has the DNA TGTGCCAGCAGCCTACTAAGACAGGGTGCGAACACTGAAGCTTTCTTT. Its protein product is CASSLLRQGANTEAFF.

The CDR3 nucleotides read TGTGCCAGCTCACCACTAACGAGACAGGGGACCGGGGAGCTGTTTTTT. This translates into CASSPLTRQGTGELFF. This rearrangement joins TRBV18 to TRBJ2-2, with 8 nucleotides matching TRBD1. J lost 5 bases, V lost 1 base, and 6 bases had no gene match. Germline lookup yields CDR1 KGHSH and CDR2 LQKENI. This CDR3 region has 16 residues. Based on the CDR3 plus reference TRBV18 and TRBJ2-2, the full variable domain is NAGVMQNPRHLVRRRGQEARLRCSPMKGHSHVYWYRQLPEEGLKFMVYLQKENIIDESGMPKERFSAEFPKEGPSILRIQQVVRGDSAAYFCASSPLTRQGTGELFFGEGSRLTVL.

The chain joins TRBV30 to TRBJ1-6, with D hard to call. The CDR3 is 14 residues long. V lost 1 base and J lost 7, with 11 bases in between. Germline V CDR1 and CDR2: GTSNPN, SVGIG (reference sequence). Here the CDR3 DNA reads TGTGCCTGGAGTGCCTGGGTGGAGAATTCACCCCTCCACTTT. Amino acid sequence: CAWSAWVENSPLHF.

The rearrangement joins TRBV2 to TRBJ1-2; D uncertain. The CDR3 sequence is 17 residues long. Trimming left V 2 bases short and J 3 bases short, with 19 bases between. Germline V gene data show CDR1 as SNHLY and CDR2 as FYNNEI. This chain's CDR3 is CASSEQQGAEAYYGYTF. The CDR3 DNA reads as TGTGCCAGCAGTGAACAGCAAGGTGCTGAGGCATACTATGGCTACACCTTC.

The chain recombines TRBV12-3 or TRBV12-4 with TRBJ1-2, with unresolved D. The V end was cut by 2 bases, the J end by 4 bases, with 8 bases between. The CDR3 runs 13 residues. The CDR3, as DNA: TGTGCCAGCAGTTTATTCCGCGGCTATGGCTACACCTTC. The encoded protein is CASSLFRGYGYTF.

The genes are TRBV27 and TRBJ2-7; 10 bases are shared with TRBD2. V shed 10 bases and J 2 bases; nucleotides not matched to a gene: 8. The CDR3 contains 14 residues. Germline V gene sequence: CDR1 MNHEY, CDR2 SMNVEV (reference sequence). CDR3 loop: CATSSGGPTYEQYF. DNA for the CDR3: TGTGCCACTTCTAGCGGGGGACCGACCTACGAGCAGTACTTC.

V gene TRBV15 combines with J gene TRBJ2-3; 10 positions match TRBD2. Germline V gives CDR1 LNHNV, CDR2 YYDKDF (reference sequence). The CDR3 runs 16 residues. Trimming at V came to 1 base and at J to 2 bases, leaving 3 bases not matched to a gene. The DNA of the CDR3 is TGTGCCACCAGCAGAGGGACTAGCGGACTCACAGATACGCAGTATTTT. Protein: CATSRGTSGLTDTQYF.

The V gene is TRBV12-3 or TRBV12-4, the J gene TRBJ1-1; possible D gene TRBD1, 6 bases. Between the trimmed V and J ends, which lost 5 bases and 10 bases, there was a span of 17 bases. This CDR3 spans 13 amino acids. CDR3 sequence (DNA): TGTGCCAGCAGTGAACAGGGAAATCGTCGAGCTTTCTTT. Translating gives CASSEQGNRRAFF.

This clone has just one count. The genes are TRBV5-1 and TRBJ2-7, with 8 bases fitting TRBD2. Germline V CDR1 and CDR2: SGHRS, YFSETQ. The CDR3 is 17 amino acids. The ends lost 0 bases at V and 2 bases at J; junction bases unmatched: 10. CDR3 amino acids: CASSLGVAGSPTYEQYF. Here the CDR3 DNA reads TGCGCCAGCAGCTTGGGGGTAGCGGGGTCCCCTACCTACGAGCAGTACTTC. Based on the CDR3 plus reference TRBV5-1 and TRBJ2-7, the full variable domain is KAGVTQTPRYLIKTRGQQVTLSCSPISGHRSVSWYQQTPGQGLQFLFEYFSETQRNKGNFPGRFSGRQFSNSRSEMNVSTLELGDSALYLCASSLGVAGSPTYEQYFGPGTRLTVT.